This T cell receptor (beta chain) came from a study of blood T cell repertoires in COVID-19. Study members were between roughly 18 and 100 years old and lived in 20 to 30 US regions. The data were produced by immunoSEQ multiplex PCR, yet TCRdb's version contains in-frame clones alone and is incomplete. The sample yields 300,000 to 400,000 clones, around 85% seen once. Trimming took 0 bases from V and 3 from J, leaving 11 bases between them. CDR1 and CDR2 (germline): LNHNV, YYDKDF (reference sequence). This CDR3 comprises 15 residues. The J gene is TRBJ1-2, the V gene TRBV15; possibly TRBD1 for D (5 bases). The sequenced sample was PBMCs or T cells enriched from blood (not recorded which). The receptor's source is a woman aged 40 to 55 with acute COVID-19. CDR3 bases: TGTGCCACCAGCAGAGATTCTGGGACTTACTATGGCTACACCTTC. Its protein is CATSRDSGTYYGYTF.